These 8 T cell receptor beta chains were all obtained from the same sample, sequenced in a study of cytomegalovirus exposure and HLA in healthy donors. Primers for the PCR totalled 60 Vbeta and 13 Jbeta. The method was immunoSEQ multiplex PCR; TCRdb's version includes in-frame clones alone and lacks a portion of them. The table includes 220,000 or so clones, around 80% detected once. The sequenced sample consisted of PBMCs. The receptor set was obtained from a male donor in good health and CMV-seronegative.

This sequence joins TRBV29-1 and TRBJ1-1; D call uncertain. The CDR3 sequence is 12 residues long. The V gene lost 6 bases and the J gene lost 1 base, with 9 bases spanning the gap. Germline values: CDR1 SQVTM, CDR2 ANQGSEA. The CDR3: CSVLFSNTEAFF. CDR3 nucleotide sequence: TGCAGCGTCCTTTTCTCGAACACTGAAGCTTTCTTT.

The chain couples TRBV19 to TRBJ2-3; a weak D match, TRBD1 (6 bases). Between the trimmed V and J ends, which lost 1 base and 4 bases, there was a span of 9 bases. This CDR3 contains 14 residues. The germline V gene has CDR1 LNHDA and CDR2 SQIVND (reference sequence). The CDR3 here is CASSIGQEADTQYF. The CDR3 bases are TGTGCCAGTAGTATAGGACAGGAGGCAGATACGCAGTATTTT.

CDR3 amino acids: CASSLEGGLAGAGGGELFF. The CDR3 DNA follows: TGTGCCAGCAGCTTAGAGGGGGGGCTAGCGGGAGCAGGTGGCGGGGAGCTGTTTTTT. This chain links TRBV7-2 with TRBJ2-2, with TRBD2 identical over 10 bases. The V gene's germline CDR1 is SGHTA and CDR2 FQGNSA. The CDR3 contains 19 residues. Trimming at V came to 1 base and at J to 7 bases, leaving 15 bases not matched to a gene. The full variable domain, in which reference TRBV7-2 and TRBJ2-2 provide the parts outside the CDR3, is GAGVSQSPSNKVTEKGKDVELRCDPISGHTALYWYRQSLGQGLEFLIYFQGNSAPDKSGLPSDRFSAERTGGSVSTLTIQRTQQEDSAVYLCASSLEGGLAGAGGGELFFGEGSRLTVL.

CDR3 sequence (DNA): TGTGCCAGCAGCTCCGACTCCGCCGGGGAGCAGTACTTC. It codes for CASSSDSAGEQYF. The rearrangement links TRBV5-4 to TRBJ2-5; tentative D call: TRBD2 (5 bases). The CDR3 is 13 amino acids. Trimming took off 3 bases at V and 11 bases at J, with 17 bases between the two ends. CDR1 is SGHNT and CDR2 is YYREEE in the germline V gene (reference sequence). Supplemented by reference TRBV5-4 and TRBJ2-5, the full variable domain reads ETGVTQSPTHLIKTRGQQVTLRCSSQSGHNTVSWYQQALGQGPQFIFQYYREEENGRGNFPPRFSGLQFPNYSSELNVNALELDDSALYLCASSSDSAGEQYFGPGTRLLVL.

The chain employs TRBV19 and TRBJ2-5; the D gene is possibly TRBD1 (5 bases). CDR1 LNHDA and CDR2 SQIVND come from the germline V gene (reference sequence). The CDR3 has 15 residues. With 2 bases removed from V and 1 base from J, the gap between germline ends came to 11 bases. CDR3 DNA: TGTGCCAGTAGTATATCGGCAGGGCCCCAAGAGACCCAGTACTTC. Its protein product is CASSISAGPQETQYF.

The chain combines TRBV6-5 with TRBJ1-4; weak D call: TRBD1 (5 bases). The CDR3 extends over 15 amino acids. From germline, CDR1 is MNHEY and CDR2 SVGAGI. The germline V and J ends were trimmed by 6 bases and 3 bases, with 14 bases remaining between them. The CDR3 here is CASSLGGVANEKLFF. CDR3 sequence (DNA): TGTGCCAGCAGCTTGGGGGGGGTAGCTAATGAAAAACTGTTTTTT.

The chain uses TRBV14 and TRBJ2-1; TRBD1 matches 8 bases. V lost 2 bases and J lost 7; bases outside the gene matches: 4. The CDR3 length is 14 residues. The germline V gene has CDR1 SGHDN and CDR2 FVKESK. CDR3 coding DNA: TGTGCCAGCAGCCAATTCCAGGGGGCTAATGAGCAGTTCTTC. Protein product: CASSQFQGANEQFF.

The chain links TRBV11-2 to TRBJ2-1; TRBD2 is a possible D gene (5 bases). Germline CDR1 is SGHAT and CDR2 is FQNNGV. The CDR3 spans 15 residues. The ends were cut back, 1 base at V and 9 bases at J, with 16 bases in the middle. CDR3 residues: CASSLADRLRGEQFF. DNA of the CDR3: TGTGCCAGCAGCTTAGCCGATAGGCTACGGGGTGAGCAGTTCTTC.